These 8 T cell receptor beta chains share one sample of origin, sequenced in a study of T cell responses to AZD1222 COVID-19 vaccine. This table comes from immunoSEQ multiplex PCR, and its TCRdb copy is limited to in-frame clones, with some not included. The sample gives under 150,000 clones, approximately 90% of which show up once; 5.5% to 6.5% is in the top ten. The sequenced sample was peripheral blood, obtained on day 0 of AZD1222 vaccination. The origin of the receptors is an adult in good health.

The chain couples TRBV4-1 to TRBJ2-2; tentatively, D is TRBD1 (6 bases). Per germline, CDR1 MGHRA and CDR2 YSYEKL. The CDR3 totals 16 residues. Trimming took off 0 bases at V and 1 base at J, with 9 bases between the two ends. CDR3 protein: CASSQETGQNTGELFF. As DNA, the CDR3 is TGCGCCAGCAGCCAAGAGACAGGCCAGAACACCGGGGAGCTGTTTTTT.

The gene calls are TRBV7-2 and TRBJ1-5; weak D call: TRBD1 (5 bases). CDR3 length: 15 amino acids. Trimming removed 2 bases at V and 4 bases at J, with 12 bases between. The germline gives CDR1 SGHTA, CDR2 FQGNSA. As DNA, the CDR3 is TGTGCCAGCAGCTTAAACCGGGGGAGTAATCAGCCCCAGCATTTT. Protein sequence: CASSLNRGSNQPQHF.

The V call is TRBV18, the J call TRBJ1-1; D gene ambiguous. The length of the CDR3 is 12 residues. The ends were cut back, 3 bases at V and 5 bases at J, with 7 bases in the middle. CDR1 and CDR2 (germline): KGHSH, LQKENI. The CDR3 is CASSPEGTEAFF. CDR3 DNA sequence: TGTGCCAGCTCACCTGAGGGTACTGAAGCTTTCTTT.

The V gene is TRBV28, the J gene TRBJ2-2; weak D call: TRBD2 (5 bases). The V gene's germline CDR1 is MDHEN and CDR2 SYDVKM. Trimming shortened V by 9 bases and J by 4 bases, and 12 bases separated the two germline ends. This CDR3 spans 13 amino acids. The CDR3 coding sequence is TGTGCCAGTCTCGCTGGAGGCACCGGGGAGCTGTTTTTT. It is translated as CASLAGGTGELFF.

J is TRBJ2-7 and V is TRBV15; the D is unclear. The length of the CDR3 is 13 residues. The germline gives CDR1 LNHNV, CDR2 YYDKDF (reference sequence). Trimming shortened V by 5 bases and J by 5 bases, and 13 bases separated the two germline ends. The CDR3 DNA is TGTGCCACCAGCCTAGGTCTAGTCGACGAGCAGTACTTC. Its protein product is CATSLGLVDEQYF.

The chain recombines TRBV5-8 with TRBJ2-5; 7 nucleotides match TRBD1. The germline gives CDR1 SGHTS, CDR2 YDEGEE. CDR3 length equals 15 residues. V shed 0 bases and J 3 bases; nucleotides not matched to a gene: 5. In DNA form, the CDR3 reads TGTGCCAGCAGCTTGGGGGACAGTCAGAAAGAGACCCAGTACTTC. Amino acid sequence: CASSLGDSQKETQYF. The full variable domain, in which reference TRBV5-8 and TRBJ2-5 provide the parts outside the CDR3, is EAGVTQSPTHLIKTRGQQATLRCSPISGHTSVYWYQQALGLGLQFLLWYDEGEERNRGNFPPRFSGRQFPNYSSELNVNALELEDSALYLCASSLGDSQKETQYFGPGTRLLVL.

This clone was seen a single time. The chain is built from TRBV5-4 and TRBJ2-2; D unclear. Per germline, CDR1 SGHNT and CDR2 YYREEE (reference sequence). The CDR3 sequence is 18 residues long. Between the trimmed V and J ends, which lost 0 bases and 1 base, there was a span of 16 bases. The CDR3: CASSLDGFWAQNTGELFF. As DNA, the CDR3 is TGTGCCAGCAGCTTGGATGGATTTTGGGCCCAGAACACCGGGGAGCTGTTTTTT.

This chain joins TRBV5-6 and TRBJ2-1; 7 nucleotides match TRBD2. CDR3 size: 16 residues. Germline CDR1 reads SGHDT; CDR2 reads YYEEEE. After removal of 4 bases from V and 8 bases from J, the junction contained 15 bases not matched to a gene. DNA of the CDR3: TGTGCCAGCAGCCCACTGCGGCGGGAGAATAGATATGAGCAGTTCTTC. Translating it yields CASSPLRRENRYEQFF.